A single sample is the source of the 26 T cell receptor beta chains below, sequenced in a study of blood T cell repertoires in COVID-19. Profiling relied on immunoSEQ multiplex PCR, and the TCRdb table lists in-frame clones only, not all of them. The table lists under 200,000 clones, more than 70% of them singletons. The sequencing input was peripheral blood. Every receptor here comes from a man in his forties or fifties with active or convalescent COVID-19.

This clone was found a few times. V usage is TRBV6-1 and J usage is TRBJ2-7, with 8 nucleotides matching TRBD2. Germline values: CDR1 MNHNS, CDR2 SASEGT. The CDR3 runs to 17 residues. Trimming cost V 1 base and J 2 bases; bases outside gene matches: 10. CDR3 in DNA: TGTGCCAGCAGTGAAGGACTAGCGCTCAACCCGCCCTACGAGCAGTACTTC. Translated: CASSEGLALNPPYEQYF.

The V gene is TRBV5-4, the J gene TRBJ1-2; 10 bases align to TRBD1. Germline V gene lookup returns CDR1 SGHNT and CDR2 YYREEE (reference sequence). This CDR3 has 14 amino acids. V gave up 3 bases and J gave up 8 bases; unmatched junction bases: 7. CDR3 residues: CASSSPGQGPGYTF. The DNA of the CDR3 is TGTGCCAGCAGCTCTCCGGGACAGGGGCCGGGCTACACCTTC.

CDR3 nucleotides: TGTGCCATCAGTCCTAGCGGGGGGACGAACACCGGGGAGCTGTTTTTT. It encodes CAISPSGGTNTGELFF. The chain joins TRBV10-3 to TRBJ2-2; 11 bases map to TRBD2. Losses at the gene ends were 5 bases for V and 0 bases for J; bases not matched to a gene: 2. Germline CDR1 is ENHRY and CDR2 is SYGVKD. This CDR3 comprises 16 residues.

The chain links TRBV6-5 to TRBJ2-1, with TRBD2 as a possible D gene (6 bases). The CDR3 runs 14 residues. Germline CDR1 reads MNHEY; CDR2 reads SVGAGI. V was pared by 8 bases and J by 0 bases, with 11 bases between. The CDR3 reads CASEAGSSYNEQFF. DNA for the CDR3: TGTGCCAGCGAAGCCGGGAGCTCCTACAATGAGCAGTTCTTC.

This chain links TRBV10-3 with TRBJ1-2; no reliable D call. Deletions cut 6 bases from V and 0 bases from J, with 14 bases between. The CDR3 consists of 15 residues. Germline V lookup: CDR1 ENHRY, CDR2 SYGVKD. In DNA form, the CDR3 reads TGTGCCATCAGATCCGTACTAGATACTAACTATGGCTACACCTTC. Protein sequence: CAIRSVLDTNYGYTF.

The chain carries TRBV12-3 or TRBV12-4 and TRBJ1-1, with 7 bases identical to TRBD1. Trimming cost V 6 bases and J 11 bases; bases outside gene matches: 6. The CDR3 is 11 residues long. In nucleotides, the CDR3 is TGTGCCAGCAGGACAGGGTTAGGGGCTTTCTTT. This encodes CASRTGLGAFF.

The genes are TRBV13 and TRBJ1-2; 10 nucleotides align to TRBD1. The CDR3 is 17 residues long. V was clipped by 4 bases and J by 0 bases; unmatched bases: 8. Germline CDR1 reads PRHDT; CDR2 reads FYEKMQ (reference sequence). The CDR3 is CASSSRDRGRSNYGYTF. CDR3 nucleotides: TGTGCCAGCAGCTCCCGGGACAGGGGACGATCTAACTATGGCTACACCTTC. The entire variable domain, with the rest obtained from reference TRBV13 and TRBJ1-2, is as follows: AAGVIQSPRHLIKEKRETATLKCYPIPRHDTVYWYQQGPGQDPQFLISFYEKMQSDKGSIPDRFSAQQFSDYHSELNMSSLELGDSALYFCASSSRDRGRSNYGYTFGSGTRLTVV.

The V call is TRBV6-5, the J call TRBJ1-2; TRBD1 agrees at 7 bases. In germline, CDR1 is MNHEY, CDR2 SVGAGI. Germline trimming cut 2 bases from V and 5 bases from J; bases unmatched to any gene: 5. This CDR3 is built from 14 residues. The CDR3 is CASSYPGQDYGYTF. The CDR3 nucleotides read TGTGCCAGCAGTTACCCCGGACAGGATTATGGCTACACCTTC.

This clone has only a few counts. This chain uses TRBV7-6 with TRBJ2-3; D unclear. The CDR3 extends over 14 amino acids. Germline V gene data show CDR1 as SGHVS and CDR2 as FNYEAQ. Trimming took off 1 base at V and 6 bases at J, with 11 bases between the two ends. The CDR3 loop reads CASSLVPVLDTQYF. The CDR3 nucleotides read TGTGCCAGCAGCTTAGTTCCGGTATTGGATACGCAGTATTTT.

The chain uses TRBV30 and TRBJ1-6, with TRBD1 matching 8 bases. Trimming took 0 bases from V and 9 from J; bases not matched to a gene: 7. The germline V gene has CDR1 GTSNPN and CDR2 SVGIG (reference sequence). There are 15 residues in the CDR3. Here the CDR3 reads CAWSVQGGSGSPLHF. As DNA, the CDR3 is TGTGCCTGGAGTGTACAGGGGGGCTCGGGTTCACCCCTCCACTTT.

The V gene is TRBV6-5, the J gene TRBJ1-6, with 11 bases fitting TRBD1. CDR3 length equals 15 residues. The V gene's germline CDR1 is MNHEY and CDR2 SVGAGI. Trimming took 2 bases from V and 15 from J; bases not matched to a gene: 9. CDR3 coding DNA: TGTGCCAGCAGTTACCCCGGGACAGGGGGTCAGCACCTCCACTTT. Translating gives CASSYPGTGGQHLHF.

This chain links TRBV7-2 with TRBJ2-7; tentatively, D is TRBD2 (6 bases). Germline V gene lookup returns CDR1 SGHTA and CDR2 FQGNSA. Trimming pared 0 bases from V and 3 bases from J, leaving 12 bases between. CDR3 length equals 15 residues. Written as DNA, the CDR3 is TGTGCCAGCAGCTTAGCGTTCGCGGGGCTCTACGAGCAGTACTTC. Its translation is CASSLAFAGLYEQYF. Using reference TRBV7-2 and TRBJ2-7 for the parts outside the CDR3, the full variable domain is GAGVSQSPSNKVTEKGKDVELRCDPISGHTALYWYRQSLGQGLEFLIYFQGNSAPDKSGLPSDRFSAERTGGSVSTLTIQRTQQEDSAVYLCASSLAFAGLYEQYFGPGTRLTVT.

This rearrangement joins TRBV6-1 to TRBJ2-2; 14 nucleotides align to TRBD2. V trimming: 4 bases; J trimming: 6 bases; junction bases outside the gene matches: 10. Germline assignment: CDR1 MNHNS and CDR2 SASEGT. This CDR3 is 18 amino acids long. The CDR3 nucleotides are TGTGCCAGCAGTGCGAGGAGGGGACTAGCGGGAGTGGCCGGGGAGCTGTTTTTT. Translated, it gives CASSARRGLAGVAGELFF.

V is TRBV20-1 and J is TRBJ2-2; 10 bases align to TRBD1. V lost 3 bases to trimming and J lost 3 bases; unmatched junction nucleotides: 7. Germline-derived CDR1 and CDR2 are DFQATT and SNEGSKA (reference sequence). The CDR3 has 16 amino acids. The CDR3 sequence is CSASITGTGDTGELFF. Written as DNA, the CDR3 is TGCAGTGCTAGTATAACCGGGACAGGGGACACCGGGGAGCTGTTTTTT.

DNA for the CDR3: TGTGCCAGCAGCTTCCCGCAGGGCCCCACTGGAAACACCATATATTTT. It is translated as CASSFPQGPTGNTIYF. V and J are TRBV7-2 and TRBJ1-3; D perhaps matches TRBD1 (5 bases). Trimming pared 3 bases from V and 2 bases from J, leaving 14 bases between. The CDR3 is made up of 16 amino acids. Germline V lookup: CDR1 SGHTA, CDR2 FQGNSA.

The rearrangement joins TRBV7-9 to TRBJ2-3, with 12 bases fitting TRBD1. The ends lost 5 bases at V and 5 bases at J; junction bases unmatched: 5. Germline CDR1 SEHNR, CDR2 FQNEAQ (reference sequence). This CDR3 contains 15 residues. The CDR3 sequence: CASSPGQGAGDTQYF. In DNA form, the CDR3 reads TGTGCCAGCAGCCCGGGACAGGGGGCCGGAGATACGCAGTATTTT.

The J gene is TRBJ2-7, the V gene TRBV2; a possible D gene is TRBD1 (6 bases). Germline V lookup: CDR1 SNHLY, CDR2 FYNNEI. The ends were cut back, 4 bases at V and 7 bases at J, with 20 bases in the middle. This CDR3 is built from 15 residues. The CDR3: CASSGQSRGGGEQYF. The DNA of the CDR3 is TGTGCCAGCAGTGGACAGAGCAGAGGGGGTGGAGAGCAGTACTTC.

The chain carries TRBV19 and TRBJ1-5, with D unclear. Germline CDR1 LNHDA, CDR2 SQIVND (reference sequence). V lost 6 bases and J 6 bases, leaving 15 bases between the germline ends. This CDR3 has 14 amino acids. CDR3 loop: CASRYGISLQPQHF. In nucleotides, the CDR3 is TGTGCCAGTAGATACGGGATCTCTCTTCAGCCCCAGCATTTT.

This sequence joins TRBV5-6 and TRBJ2-7, with D unclear. This CDR3 region has 15 residues. CDR1 and CDR2 from the germline V gene are SGHDT and YYEEEE. Deletions cut 4 bases from V and 2 bases from J, with 16 bases between. As DNA, the CDR3 is TGTGCCAGCAGCACCCTCGGCGGCAGCACCTACGAGCAGTACTTC. Translating it yields CASSTLGGSTYEQYF.

The chain couples TRBV2 to TRBJ1-3, with a possible D match to TRBD1 (6 bases). CDR1 SNHLY and CDR2 FYNNEI come from the germline V gene. V was cut by 7 bases and J by 4 bases, with 14 bases left in between. The CDR3 covers 14 residues. CDR3 sequence reads: CASKSQGSGNTIYF. The CDR3 DNA follows: TGTGCCAGCAAATCTCAGGGGTCGGGAAACACCATATATTTT.

This chain connects TRBV19 to TRBJ1-5; D is unresolved. This CDR3 has 14 amino acids. CDR1 is LNHDA, CDR2 SQIVND, per germline (reference sequence). V was shortened by 2 bases and J by 3 bases, with 8 bases between the two germline ends. This CDR3 reads CASSIRGYNQPQHF. The CDR3 nucleotides read TGTGCCAGTAGTATACGGGGTTACAATCAGCCCCAGCATTTT. Full variable domain (outside the CDR3, taken from reference TRBV19 and TRBJ1-5): DGGITQSPKYLFRKEGQNVTLSCEQNLNHDAMYWYRQDPGQGLRLIYYSQIVNDFQKGDIAEGYSVSREKKESFPLTVTSAQKNPTAFYLCASSIRGYNQPQHFGDGTRLSIL.

Remarks on this clone: Other DNA sequences of this sample code for an identical CDR3. The chain couples TRBV19 to TRBJ2-1; 11 bases map to TRBD2. The CDR3 runs 15 residues. V was pared by 3 bases and J by 4 bases, with 2 bases of the junction left unmatched. Germline CDR1 and CDR2: LNHDA and SQIVND (reference sequence). DNA for the CDR3: TGTGCCAGTAGTATGACTAGCGGGACATACAATGAGCAGTTCTTC. Its translation is CASSMTSGTYNEQFF.

This sequence joins TRBV19 and TRBJ1-3; 9 positions agree with TRBD1. This CDR3 comprises 17 residues. After removal of 2 bases from V and 2 bases from J, the junction contained 7 bases not matched to a gene. Germline V gene sequence: CDR1 LNHDA, CDR2 SQIVND (reference sequence). CDR3 in amino acids: CASSIRDRATAGNTIYF. CDR3 in DNA: TGTGCCAGTAGTATACGGGACAGGGCCACCGCTGGAAACACCATATATTTT.

The chain uses TRBV2 and TRBJ1-4, with a tentative D call TRBD1 (6 bases). Germline assignment: CDR1 SNHLY and CDR2 FYNNEI. This CDR3 has 15 amino acids. V shed 4 bases and J shed 9 bases, with 18 bases lying between them. CDR3 amino acids: CASSASRGIGQKLFF. The CDR3 coding sequence is TGTGCCAGCAGTGCCTCGAGGGGGATTGGCCAAAAACTGTTTTTT. The variable domain in full, with the rest retrieved from reference TRBV2 and TRBJ1-4, is EPEVTQTPSHQVTQMGQEVILRCVPISNHLYFYWYRQILGQKVEFLVSFYNNEISEKSEIFDDQFSVERPDGSNFTLKIRSTKLEDSAMYFCASSASRGIGQKLFFGSGTQLSVL.

The V and J genes are TRBV2 and TRBJ2-1; TRBD1 is a possible D gene (6 bases). This CDR3 is built from 15 residues. V was pared by 8 bases and J by 4 bases, with 18 bases between. Germline loops: CDR1 SNHLY, CDR2 FYNNEI. The CDR3 bases are TGTGCCAGCGGCCAACAAGGGGGACGTTACAATGAGCAGTTCTTC. The encoded protein is CASGQQGGRYNEQFF.

V usage is TRBV24-1 and J usage is TRBJ1-5; TRBD1 agrees at 8 bases. Trimming took 2 bases from V and 7 from J; bases not matched to a gene: 6. From germline, CDR1 is KGHDR and CDR2 SFDVKD. This CDR3 contains 15 residues. The CDR3 DNA reads TGTGCCACCAGTGATTCTTTTAACAGGGGGCAGCCCCAGCATTTT. Its translation: CATSDSFNRGQPQHF.